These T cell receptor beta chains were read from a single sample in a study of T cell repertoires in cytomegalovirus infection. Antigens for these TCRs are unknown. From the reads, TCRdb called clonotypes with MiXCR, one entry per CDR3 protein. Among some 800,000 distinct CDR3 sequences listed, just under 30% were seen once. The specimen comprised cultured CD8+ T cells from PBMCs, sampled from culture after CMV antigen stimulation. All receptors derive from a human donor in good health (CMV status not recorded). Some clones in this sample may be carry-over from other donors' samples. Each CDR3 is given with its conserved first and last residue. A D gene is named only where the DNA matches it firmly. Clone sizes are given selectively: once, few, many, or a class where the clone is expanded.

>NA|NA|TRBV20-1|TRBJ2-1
TGCAGTGCTAGAGATCTGGAGGGGTACAGCAATGAGCAGTTCTTC
CSARDLEGYSNEQFF
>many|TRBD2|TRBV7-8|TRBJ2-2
TGTGCCAGCAGTCCGTCGCCCGGACTAGCGGGGGCAGGCGGGGAGCTGTTTTTT
CASSPSPGLAGAGGELFF
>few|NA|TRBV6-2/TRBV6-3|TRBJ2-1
TGTGCCAGCAGTTACCCCTTAACAGTTACCCCCCTCAATGAGCAGTTCTTC
CASSYPLTVTPLNEQFF
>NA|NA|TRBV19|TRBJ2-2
TGTGCCAGTAGTATCGGGGCAGGACGGAACACCGGGGAGCTGTTTTTT
CASSIGAGRNTGELFF
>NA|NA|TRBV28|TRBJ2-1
TGTGCCAGCTGCAGGGGCGGTTGTAATGAGCAGTTCTTC
CASCRGGCNEQFF
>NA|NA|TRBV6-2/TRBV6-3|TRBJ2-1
TGTGCCAGCGCTTCTCTCAGGGATCGACGAGACAATGAGCAGTTCTTC
CASASLRDRRDNEQFF
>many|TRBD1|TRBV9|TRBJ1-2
TGTGCCAGCACAGGGACAGGGAGCTATGGCTACACCTTC
CASTGTGSYGYTF
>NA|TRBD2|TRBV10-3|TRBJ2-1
TGTGCCATCACATCAGTGGGGAGGGACAATGAGCAGTTCTTC
CAITSVGRDNEQFF
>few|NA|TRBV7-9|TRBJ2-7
TGTGCCAGCAGCCCCCCACCGGACAGATCCTACGAGCAGTACTTC
CASSPPPDRSYEQYF
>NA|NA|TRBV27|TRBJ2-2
TGTGCCATTCCGTCTGACACCGGGGAGCTGTTTTTT
CAIPSDTGELFF
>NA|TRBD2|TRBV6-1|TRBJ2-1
TGTGCCAGCAGTGAATCTGCCGGGTTAGCGGGGAGAAACAATGAGCAGTTCTTC
CASSESAGLAGRNNEQFF
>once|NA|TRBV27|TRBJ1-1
TGTGCCAGCAGGGGCGGACTGTTCTTCACTGAAGCTTTCTTT
CASRGGLFFTEAFF
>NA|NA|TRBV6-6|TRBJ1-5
TGTGCCAGCAGTTCCACCCCCCCAGGGGACTATAGCAATCAGCCCCAGCATTTT
CASSSTPPGDYSNQPQHF
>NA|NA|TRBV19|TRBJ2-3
TGTGCCAGTAGTATGGGTGGGGATGCAGATACGCAGTATTTT
CASSMGGDADTQYF
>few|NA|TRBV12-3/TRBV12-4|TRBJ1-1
TGTGCCAGCAGTTTAGCGGACATGAACACTGAAGCTTTCTTT
CASSLADMNTEAFF
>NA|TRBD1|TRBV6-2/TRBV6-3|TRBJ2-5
TGTGCCAGCTTACCCTCAGGACAGGTTGGAGAGACCCAGTACTTC
CASLPSGQVGETQYF
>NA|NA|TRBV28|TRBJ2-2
TGTGCCAGCAGCCCTACTAAAGGCAGTGGCGGGGAGCTGTTTTTT
CASSPTKGSGGELFF
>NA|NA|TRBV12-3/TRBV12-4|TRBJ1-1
TGTGCCAGCATCGACCGGACGAAGGACACTGAAGCTTTCTTT
CASIDRTKDTEAFF
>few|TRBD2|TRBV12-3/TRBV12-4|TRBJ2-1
TGTGCCAGCAGTTCCGTGACCGCCGGGACTAGCGGGGTCAATGAGCAGTTCTTC
CASSSVTAGTSGVNEQFF
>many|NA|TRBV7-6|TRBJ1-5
TGTGCCAGCAGCTTAGCAGGGGTGAAGGATCAGCCCCAGCATTTT
CASSLAGVKDQPQHF
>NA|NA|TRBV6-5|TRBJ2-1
TGTGCCAGCAGTTACTCCAGGCAGAATGATGAGCAGTTCTTC
CASSYSRQNDEQFF
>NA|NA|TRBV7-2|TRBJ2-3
TGTGCCAGCAGCTTAGTCATTATCCGGGGCGTGGGCACAGATACGCAGTATTTT
CASSLVIIRGVGTDTQYF
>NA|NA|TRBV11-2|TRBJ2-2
TGTGCCAGCAGTAACGCCCCCGGGGAGCTGTTTTTT
CASSNAPGELFF
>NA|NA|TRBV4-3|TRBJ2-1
TGCGCCAGCAGCCTAGTTTCTGGGTCTGAGCAGTTCTTC
CASSLVSGSEQFF
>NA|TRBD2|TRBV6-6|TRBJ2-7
TGTGCCAGCAGATCCTCCTTGGGGCTAGCGGGCTACGTGCAGTACTTC
CASRSSLGLAGYVQYF
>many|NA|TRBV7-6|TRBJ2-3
TGTGCCAGCAGGTTATACAGGGCTGCCACAGATACGCAGTATTTT
CASRLYRAATDTQYF
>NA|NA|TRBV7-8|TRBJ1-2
TGTGCCAGCAGCTTAGCTATATTCGGTTCTTCTAACTATGGCTACACCTTC
CASSLAIFGSSNYGYTF
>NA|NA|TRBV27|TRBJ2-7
TGTGCCAGCCGAAAGACAGGAACTCCCTACGAGCAGTACTTC
CASRKTGTPYEQYF
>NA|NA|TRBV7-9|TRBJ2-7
TGTGCCAGCAGCGGGGAAAAAATGCCCAACGAGCAGTACTTC
CASSGEKMPNEQYF
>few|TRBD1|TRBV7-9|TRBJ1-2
TGTGCCAGCAGCTCCCAGGGGGGGGCTCATGGCTACACCTTC
CASSSQGGAHGYTF
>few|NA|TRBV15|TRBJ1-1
TGTGCCACCAGCAGAGTGGCGGCGGGGGAGGCTTTCTTT
CATSRVAAGEAFF
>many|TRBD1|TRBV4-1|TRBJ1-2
TGCGCCAGCAGCCAACCTGACAGGGAAGACTATGGCTACACCTTC
CASSQPDREDYGYTF
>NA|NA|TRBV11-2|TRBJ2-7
TGTGCCAGCAGCTTAGAATGGGGGGTCTCCTACGAGCAGTACTTC
CASSLEWGVSYEQYF
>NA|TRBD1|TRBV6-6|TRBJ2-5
TGTGCCAGCAGTTCCGGGACAGGGGCGACCCAAGAGACCCAGTACTTC
CASSSGTGATQETQYF
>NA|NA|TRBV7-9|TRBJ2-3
TGTGCCAGCAGCTTGCCCGGATGGGATACGCAGTATTTT
CASSLPGWDTQYF
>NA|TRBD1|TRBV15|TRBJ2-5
TGTGCCACCAGCAGGGACAGGGGGCAGCAAGAGACCCAGTACTTC
CATSRDRGQQETQYF
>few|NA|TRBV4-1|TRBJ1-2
TGCGCCAGCAGCCAAGATAAGGGGCGCTATGGCTACACCTTC
CASSQDKGRYGYTF
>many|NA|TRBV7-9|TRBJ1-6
TGTGCCAGCAGCACCGAAGCGGCCTATAATTCACCCCTCCACTTT
CASSTEAAYNSPLHF
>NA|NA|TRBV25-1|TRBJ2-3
TGTGCCAGCAGTTCAAGGGGCCTCGGAGATACGCAGTATTTT
CASSSRGLGDTQYF
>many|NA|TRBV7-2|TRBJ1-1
TGTGCCAGCAGCCCCGAGGCTGAAGCTTTCTTT
CASSPEAEAFF
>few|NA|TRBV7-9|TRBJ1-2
TGTGCCAGCAGCTCCGGACGGGAGCCTAACTATGGCTACACCTTC
CASSSGREPNYGYTF
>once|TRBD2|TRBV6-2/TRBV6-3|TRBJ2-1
TGTGCCAGCAGTTACTCGGTGCAGCGGGGTTACAATGAGCAGTTCTTC
CASSYSVQRGYNEQFF
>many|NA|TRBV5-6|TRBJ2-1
TGTGCCAGCAGCTTAGACCATGAGCAGTTCTTC
CASSLDHEQFF
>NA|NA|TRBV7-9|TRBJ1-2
TGTGCCAGCAGCCCGCCGGAAAAGCACTATGGCTACACCTTC
CASSPPEKHYGYTF
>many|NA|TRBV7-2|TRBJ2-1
TGTGCCAGCAGCTTTAATCTAGTCAGCTACTTATACAATGAGCAGTTCTTC
CASSFNLVSYLYNEQFF
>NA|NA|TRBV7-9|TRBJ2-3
TGTGCCAGCAGCGGGGTCGGTGGTGGAGATACGCAGTATTTT
CASSGVGGGDTQYF